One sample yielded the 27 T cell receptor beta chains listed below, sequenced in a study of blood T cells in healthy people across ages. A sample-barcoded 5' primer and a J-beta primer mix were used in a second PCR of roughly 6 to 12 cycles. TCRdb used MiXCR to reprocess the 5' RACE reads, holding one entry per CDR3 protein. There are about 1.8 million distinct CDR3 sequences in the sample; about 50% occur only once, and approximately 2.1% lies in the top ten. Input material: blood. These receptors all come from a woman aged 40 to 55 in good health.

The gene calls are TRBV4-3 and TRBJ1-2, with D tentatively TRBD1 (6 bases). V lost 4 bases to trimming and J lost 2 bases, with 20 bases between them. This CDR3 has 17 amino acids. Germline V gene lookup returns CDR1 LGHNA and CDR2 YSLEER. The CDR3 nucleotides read TGCGCCAGCAGCCGTCGGAGCGGGGGCCGACAGAACTATGGCTACACCTTC. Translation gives CASSRRSGGRQNYGYTF.

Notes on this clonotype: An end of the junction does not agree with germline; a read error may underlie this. The CDR3 bases are TGTGCCACCGGCAGAGTGGGGACAGGGGAGACCCAGTACTTC. Its translation: CATGRVGTGETQYF. This rearrangement joins TRBV15 to TRBJ2-7, with 9 bases fitting TRBD1. The DNA end is more similar to TRBJ2-5, so the J call may be wrong. The CDR3 is 14 amino acids. Germline V CDR1 and CDR2: LNHNV, YYDKDF (reference sequence).

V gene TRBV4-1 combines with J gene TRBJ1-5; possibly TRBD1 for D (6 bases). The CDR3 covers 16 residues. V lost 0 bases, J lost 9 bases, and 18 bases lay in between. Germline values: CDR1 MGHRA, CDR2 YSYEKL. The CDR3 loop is CASSQEWRQGKPPQHF. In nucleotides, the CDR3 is TGCGCCAGCAGCCAAGAATGGCGCCAGGGGAAGCCGCCCCAGCATTTT.

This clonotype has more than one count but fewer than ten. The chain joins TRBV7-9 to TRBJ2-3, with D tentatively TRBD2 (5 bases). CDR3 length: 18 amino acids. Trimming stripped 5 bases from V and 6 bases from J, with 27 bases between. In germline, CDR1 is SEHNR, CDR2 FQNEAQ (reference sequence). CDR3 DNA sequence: TGTGCCAGCAGCACATACCCTTGGGTCGGGGTGGAAACGGATACGCAGTATTTT. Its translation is CASSTYPWVGVETDTQYF.

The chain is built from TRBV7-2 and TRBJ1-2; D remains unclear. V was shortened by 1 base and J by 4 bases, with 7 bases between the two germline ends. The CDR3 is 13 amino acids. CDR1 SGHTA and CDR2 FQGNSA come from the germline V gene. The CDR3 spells CASSLEAIYGYTF. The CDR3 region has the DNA TGTGCCAGCAGCTTAGAAGCAATCTATGGCTACACCTTC.

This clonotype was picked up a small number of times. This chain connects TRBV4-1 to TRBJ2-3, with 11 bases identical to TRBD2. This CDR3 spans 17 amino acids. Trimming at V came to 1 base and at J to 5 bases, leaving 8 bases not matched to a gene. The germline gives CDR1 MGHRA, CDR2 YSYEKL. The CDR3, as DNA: TGCGCCAGCAGCCAAGGACTTTTAGCGGGGGGGAAAGATACGCAGTATTTT. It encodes CASSQGLLAGGKDTQYF.

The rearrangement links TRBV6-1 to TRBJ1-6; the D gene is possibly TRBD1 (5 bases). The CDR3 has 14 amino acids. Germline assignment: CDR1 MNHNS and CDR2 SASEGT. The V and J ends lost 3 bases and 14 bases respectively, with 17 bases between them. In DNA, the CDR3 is TGTGCCAGCAGTGAGATAGGGACTGGGGCGGCCCTCCACTTT. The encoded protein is CASSEIGTGAALHF.

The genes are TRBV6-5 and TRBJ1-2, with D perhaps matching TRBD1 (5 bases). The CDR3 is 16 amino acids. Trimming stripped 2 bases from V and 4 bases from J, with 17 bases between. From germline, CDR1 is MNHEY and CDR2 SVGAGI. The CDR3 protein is CASSYATQDLPYGYTF. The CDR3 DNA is TGTGCCAGCAGTTACGCTACACAGGATCTGCCCTATGGCTACACCTTC.

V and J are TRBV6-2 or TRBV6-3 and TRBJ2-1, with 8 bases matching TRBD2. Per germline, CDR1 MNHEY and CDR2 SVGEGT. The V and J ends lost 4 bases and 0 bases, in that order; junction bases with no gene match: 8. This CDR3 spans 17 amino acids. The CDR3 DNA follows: TGTGCCAGCAGTTCCGTAGCGGGGCGCCTCTCCTACAATGAGCAGTTCTTC. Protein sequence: CASSSVAGRLSYNEQFF.

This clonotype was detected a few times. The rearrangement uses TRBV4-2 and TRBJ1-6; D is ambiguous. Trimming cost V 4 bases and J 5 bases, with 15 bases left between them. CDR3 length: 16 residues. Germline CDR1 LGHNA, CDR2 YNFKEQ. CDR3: CASSPLGVQDNSPLHF. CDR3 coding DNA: TGTGCCAGCAGCCCCCTAGGAGTCCAGGATAATTCACCCCTCCACTTT.

CDR3 in DNA: TGCAGTGCTAGGCACAGGGCTAGCAATGAGCAGTTCTTC. As protein: CSARHRASNEQFF. The chain carries TRBV20-1 and TRBJ2-1, with D possibly matching TRBD1 (6 bases). Trimming stripped 3 bases from V and 6 bases from J, with 12 bases between. The CDR3 totals 13 residues. Looked up from germline, CDR1 is DFQATT and CDR2 is SNEGSKA (reference sequence).

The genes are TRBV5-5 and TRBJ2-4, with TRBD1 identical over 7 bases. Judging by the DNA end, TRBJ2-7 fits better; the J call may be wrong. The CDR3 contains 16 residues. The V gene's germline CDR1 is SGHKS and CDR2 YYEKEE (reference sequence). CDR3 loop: CASSKGQPFSNYEQYF. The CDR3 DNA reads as TGTGCCAGCAGCAAGGGACAGCCTTTTTCAAACTACGAGCAGTACTTC.

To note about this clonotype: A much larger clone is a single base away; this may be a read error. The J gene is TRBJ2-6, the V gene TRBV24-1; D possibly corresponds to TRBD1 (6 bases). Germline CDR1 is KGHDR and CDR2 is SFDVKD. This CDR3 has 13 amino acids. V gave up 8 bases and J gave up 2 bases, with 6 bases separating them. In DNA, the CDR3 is TGTGCCACCAAGGGGGCTGGGGCCAACGTCCTGACTTTC. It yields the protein CATKGAGANVLTF.

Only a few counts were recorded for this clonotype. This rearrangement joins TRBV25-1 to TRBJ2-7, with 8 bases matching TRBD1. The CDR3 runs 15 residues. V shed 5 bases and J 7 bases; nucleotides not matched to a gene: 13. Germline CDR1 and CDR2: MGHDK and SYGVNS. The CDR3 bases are TGTGCCAGCAGTATCCCCCTAGACAGGGGTAAAGAGCAGTACTTC. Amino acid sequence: CASSIPLDRGKEQYF.

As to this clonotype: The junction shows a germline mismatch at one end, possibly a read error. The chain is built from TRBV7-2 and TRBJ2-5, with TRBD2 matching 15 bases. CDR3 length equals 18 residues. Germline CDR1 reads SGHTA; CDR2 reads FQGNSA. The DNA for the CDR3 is TGTGCCAGCAGCTTAGGGACTAGCGGGGGGGCCTCTCAAGGGACCCAGTACTTC. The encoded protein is CASSLGTSGGASQGTQYF.

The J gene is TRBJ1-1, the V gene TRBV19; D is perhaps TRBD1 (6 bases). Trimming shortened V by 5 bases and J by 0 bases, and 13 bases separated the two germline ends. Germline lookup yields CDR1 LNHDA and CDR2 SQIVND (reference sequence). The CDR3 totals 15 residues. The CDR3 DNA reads TGTGCCAGTAGTCCAAGTGGACAGATGAACACTGAAGCTTTCTTT. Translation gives CASSPSGQMNTEAFF.

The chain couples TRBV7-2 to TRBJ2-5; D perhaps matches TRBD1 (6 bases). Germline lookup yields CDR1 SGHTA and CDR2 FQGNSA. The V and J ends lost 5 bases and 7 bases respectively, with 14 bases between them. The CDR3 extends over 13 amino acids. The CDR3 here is CASSRQESGTQYF. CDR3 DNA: TGTGCCAGCAGCAGACAGGAGTCAGGGACCCAGTACTTC.

CDR3 DNA: TGTGCCAGCAGCCAATCCCGGACAGGGGACTATGGCTACACCTTC. Amino acids: CASSQSRTGDYGYTF. The chain uses TRBV14 and TRBJ1-2; 9 nucleotides align to TRBD1. Germline lookup yields CDR1 SGHDN and CDR2 FVKESK. The CDR3 extends over 15 amino acids. V gave up 2 bases and J gave up 3 bases; unmatched junction bases: 4.

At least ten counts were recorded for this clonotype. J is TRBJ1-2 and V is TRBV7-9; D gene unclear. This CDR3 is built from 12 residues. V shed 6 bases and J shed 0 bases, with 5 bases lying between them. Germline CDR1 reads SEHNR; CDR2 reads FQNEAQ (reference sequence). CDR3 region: CASSSTNYGYTF. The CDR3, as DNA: TGTGCCAGCAGTTCGACTAACTATGGCTACACCTTC. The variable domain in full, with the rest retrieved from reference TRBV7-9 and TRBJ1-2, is DTGVSQNPRHKITKRGQNVTFRCDPISEHNRLYWYRQTLGQGPEFLTYFQNEAQLEKSRLLSDRFSAERPKGSFSTLEIQRTEQGDSAMYLCASSSTNYGYTFGSGTRLTVV.

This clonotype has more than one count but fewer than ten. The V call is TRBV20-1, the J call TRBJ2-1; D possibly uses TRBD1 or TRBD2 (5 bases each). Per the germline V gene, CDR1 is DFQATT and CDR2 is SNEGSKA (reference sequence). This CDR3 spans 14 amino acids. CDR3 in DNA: TGCAGCGCGGACGGCCGGGGCATTTACAATGAGCAGTTCTTC. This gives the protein CSADGRGIYNEQFF.

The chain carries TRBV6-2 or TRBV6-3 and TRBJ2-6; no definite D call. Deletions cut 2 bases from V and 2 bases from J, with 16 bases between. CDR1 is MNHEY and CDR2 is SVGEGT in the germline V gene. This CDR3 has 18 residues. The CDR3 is CASSYGGTVNAGANVLTF. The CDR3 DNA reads TGTGCCAGCAGTTACGGTGGCACAGTTAATGCTGGGGCCAACGTCCTGACTTTC.

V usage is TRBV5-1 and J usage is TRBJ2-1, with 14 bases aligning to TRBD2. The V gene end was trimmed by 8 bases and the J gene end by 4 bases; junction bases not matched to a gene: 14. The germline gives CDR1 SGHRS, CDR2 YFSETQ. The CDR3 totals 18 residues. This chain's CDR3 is CASSVLSTSGGVYNEQFF. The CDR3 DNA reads TGCGCCAGTAGCGTACTATCGACTAGCGGGGGGGTGTACAATGAGCAGTTCTTC.

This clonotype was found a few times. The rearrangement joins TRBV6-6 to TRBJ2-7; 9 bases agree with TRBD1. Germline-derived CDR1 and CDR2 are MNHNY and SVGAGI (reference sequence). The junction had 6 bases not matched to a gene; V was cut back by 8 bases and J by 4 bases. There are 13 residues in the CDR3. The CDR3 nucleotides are TGTGCCAGCGAGGGACAGGGTCTGTACGAGCAGTACTTC. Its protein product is CASEGQGLYEQYF.

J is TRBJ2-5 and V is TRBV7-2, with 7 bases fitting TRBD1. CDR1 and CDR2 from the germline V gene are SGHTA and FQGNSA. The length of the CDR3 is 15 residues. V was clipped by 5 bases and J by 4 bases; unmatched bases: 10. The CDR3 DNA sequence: TGTGCCAGCAGCCCCCAACAGGGGTATTCAGAGACCCAGTACTTC. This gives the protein CASSPQQGYSETQYF.

The chain's CDR3 is CASRELKWEVAGLRTDTQYF. Written as DNA, the CDR3 is TGTGCCAGCAGAGAACTCAAATGGGAAGTAGCGGGGTTACGCACAGATACGCAGTATTTT. The genes are TRBV6-1 and TRBJ2-3, with 8 nucleotides matching TRBD2. V lost 6 bases to trimming and J lost 1 base; unmatched junction nucleotides: 21. CDR3 length: 20 residues. Germline V gene data show CDR1 as MNHNS and CDR2 as SASEGT.

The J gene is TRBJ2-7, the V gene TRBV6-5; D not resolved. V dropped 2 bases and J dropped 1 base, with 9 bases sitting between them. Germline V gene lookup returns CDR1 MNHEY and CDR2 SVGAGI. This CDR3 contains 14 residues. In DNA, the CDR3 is TGTGCCAGCAGTTACAGGGAAGAATCCTACGAGCAGTACTTC. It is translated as CASSYREESYEQYF.

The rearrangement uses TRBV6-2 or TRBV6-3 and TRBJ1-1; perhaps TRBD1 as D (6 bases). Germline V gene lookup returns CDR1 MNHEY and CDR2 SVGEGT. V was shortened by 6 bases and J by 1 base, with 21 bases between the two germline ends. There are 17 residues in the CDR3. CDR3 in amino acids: CASRLQPTDRKNTEAFF. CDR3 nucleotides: TGTGCCAGCAGACTACAACCGACCGACAGGAAGAACACTGAAGCTTTCTTT.